Given below is one TCR beta chain in context. Its antigen target is currently unknown. There are no base qualities to consult, and no much larger clone falls within one base. This record comes from a study of blood T cell repertoires in COVID-19 (dated by TCRdb to between 2020 and 2021). Describing the broader study: The collaborator samples originated in the United States, Italy and Spain and spanned the acute and convalescent phases of COVID-19. The prospective study material was composed of cDNA or gDNA derived from T cells, B-cell-depleted T cells, or PBMCs. The dataset comprised deeply sampled blood TCRbeta repertoires from subjects exposed to, actively infected with, or recovered from COVID-19. The repertoires were released in a freely available public database meant as a resource for research on the immune response to SARS-CoV-2. The samples were drawn from two sources: the first 160 participants of the ongoing ImmuneRACE study, and 950 to 1,500 subjects contributed by 6 global collaborators. Nearly every sample came with metadata listing a de-identified subject ID, COVID-19 status, age in years and sex. Where available, HLA class I and class II types were obtained from metadata supplied by the sample provider rather than from assay-based typing. Study-level results and caveats: How much clinical and demographic metadata was included differed by source and by participant, and the metadata was provided uncurated.

TCRbeta CDR3 regions were amplified from genomic DNA using the immunoSEQ Assay, a bias-controlled multiplex PCR. The authors processed their data as follows. Nucleated cell counts per sample were estimated from amplification of reference gene primers within the assay. To quantify the absolute abundance of each unique TCRbeta CDR3 rearrangement, sequence reads were collapsed and filtered. For each sample, productive Simpson clonality was calculated as the square root of Simpson's diversity index across productive rearrangements. TCRdb provides this immuneACCESS table in a form limited to in-frame rearrangements. Some clones are lacking; in checked studies, under half of them reflect an unresolved V gene, and why the rest are absent is not known. Clonal size and the V and J genes are those of that table, whereas D and trimming came from the DNA. This sample holds 90,000 to 150,000 clones; under 90% were observed only once. The ten largest make up about 3.9% of the sample.

Whole blood was collected in K2EDTA tubes by collaborating institutions according to the institutions' own protocols. For TCRbeta analysis, collaborators shipped samples in one of three forms: frozen whole blood, isolated PBMCs, or DNA extracted from either of those sample types. The sequence derives from a man between 60 and 75 years old with acute or convalescent COVID-19. Sequencing was carried out using peripheral blood.

The CDR3 loop reads CASSQDRDRYYGYTF. The nucleotides read TGCGCCAGCAGCCAAGATCGGGACAGATACTATGGCTACACCTTC. This receptor chain uses TRBV4-1 and TRBJ1-2, with 7 bases matching TRBD1. The germline V gene provides CDR1 MGHRA and CDR2 YSYEKL. Inclusive of the bounding cysteine and phenylalanine, the CDR3 is 15 residues long. The read is trimmed to its CDR3 DNA, 45 bases read in frame from base 1. V trim: 0 bases; J trim: 3 bases; unmatched bases: 4.